What follows describes a single T cell receptor (beta chain). V was clipped by 0 bases and J by 7 bases; unmatched bases: 12. The CDR3 has 17 residues. Germline assignment: CDR1 LNHNV and CDR2 YYDKDF (reference sequence). The sample comes from a study of blood T cell repertoires in COVID-19. Measured with immunoSEQ multiplex PCR; TCRdb has only the in-frame clones, and not every one. In the table there are some 220,000 clones, around 85% of which are singletons. V is TRBV15 and J is TRBJ2-3, with 8 bases that match TRBD1. Source material: PBMCs or T cells enriched from blood (not recorded which). The clonotype originates from a woman between 45 and 60 years old in a cohort exposed to, infected with or recovered from COVID-19 (not recorded which). CDR3 nucleotide sequence: TGTGCCACCAGCAGAGACCCAGGGACAGGTGGTTTATATACGCAGTATTTT. This codes for CATSRDPGTGGLYTQYF.